This passage covers 10 T cell receptor beta chains from one sample sequenced in a study of Ad26.COV2.S vaccination and SARS-CoV-2 variants. The method was immunoSEQ multiplex PCR; TCRdb's version includes in-frame clones alone and lacks a portion of them. This sample has 350,000 to 450,000 clones, with around 83% found just once. As for treatment: roughly 20 received Ad26.COV2.S at low or high dose, single or two shots; five or six received placebo; per-sample allocation not given. All samples were drawn on day 63, counting from the first vaccine or placebo injection. The material was peripheral blood, obtained in a trial of Ad26.COV2.S vaccine versus placebo. Receptors were obtained from a person aged 18-60 years who received the Ad26.COV2.S COVID-19 vaccine or a placebo.

The CDR3 region is CASSTTKGGKSIYEQYF. CDR3 sequence (DNA): TGTGCCAGTAGTACTACCAAGGGGGGAAAGAGTATCTACGAGCAGTACTTC. The chain has TRBV19 and TRBJ2-7; either TRBD1 or TRBD2 may fit D (6 bases each). This CDR3 has 17 amino acids. The germline V and J ends were trimmed by 4 bases and 3 bases, with 22 bases remaining between them. The germline gives CDR1 LNHDA, CDR2 SQIVND (reference sequence).

The V and J genes are TRBV28 and TRBJ2-3; TRBD2 might be the D (6 bases). Trimming removed 6 bases from V and 4 bases from J, with 23 bases in between. Per germline, CDR1 MDHEN and CDR2 SYDVKM. This CDR3 contains 17 residues. The chain's CDR3 is CASSRTSSGGAPDTQYF. DNA for the CDR3: TGTGCCAGCAGCCGCACGAGTAGCGGAGGGGCCCCAGATACGCAGTATTTT.

There are a few counts of this clone. DNA of the CDR3: TGTGCCAGCTCCCCCCCCGGACAGGGCTCCCCCTACGAGCAGTACTTC. Translated: CASSPPGQGSPYEQYF. The chain uses TRBV18 and TRBJ2-7; TRBD1 matches at 8 bases. CDR3 length: 16 residues. In germline, CDR1 is KGHSH, CDR2 LQKENI. V was pared by 6 bases and J by 2 bases, with 12 bases of the junction left unmatched.

The chain links TRBV30 to TRBJ1-1, with 7 bases identical to TRBD1. This CDR3 is 13 amino acids long. Germline lookup yields CDR1 GTSNPN and CDR2 SVGIG (reference sequence). V gave up 4 bases and J gave up 6 bases; unmatched junction bases: 8. This chain's CDR3 is CAWNKQGYAEAFF. CDR3 DNA sequence: TGTGCCTGGAACAAACAGGGGTACGCTGAAGCTTTCTTT.

The V gene is TRBV3-1 (or the pseudogene TRBV3-2), the J gene TRBJ2-3; TRBD2 aligns across 8 bases. V shed 5 bases, J shed 3 bases, and the junction held 16 bases outside the gene matches. The CDR3 contains 18 residues. Germline lookup yields CDR1 LGHDT and CDR2 YNNKEL (reference sequence). CDR3 DNA: TGTGCCAGCAGCGAATATGGGTTACGGGGGGGCCAGACAGATACGCAGTATTTT. Translated, it gives CASSEYGLRGGQTDTQYF.

This chain uses TRBV28 with TRBJ1-2; 7 nucleotides align to TRBD1. The ends lost 6 bases at V and 0 bases at J; junction bases unmatched: 10. This CDR3 contains 16 residues. Germline V CDR1 and CDR2: MDHEN, SYDVKM. The CDR3 loop reads CASSRLLGTANYGYTF. For the CDR3, the DNA is TGTGCCAGCAGCCGTCTCCTCGGGACAGCTAACTATGGCTACACCTTC.

The chain combines TRBV15 with TRBJ1-4; D might be TRBD1 (5 bases). The CDR3 totals 15 residues. CDR1 is LNHNV and CDR2 is YYDKDF in the germline V gene (reference sequence). Trimming pared 5 bases from V and 7 bases from J, leaving 17 bases between. CDR3 bases: TGTGCCACCAGCCCTCCGGGACCAGGGAGTGAAAAACTGTTTTTT. Translated: CATSPPGPGSEKLFF.

The chain is built from TRBV3-1 (or the pseudogene TRBV3-2) and TRBJ2-2; D uncertain. The CDR3 contains 15 residues. Germline V gene data show CDR1 as LGHDT and CDR2 as YNNKEL (reference sequence). Between the trimmed V and J ends, which lost 0 bases and 4 bases, there was a span of 9 bases. This chain's CDR3 is CASSQDQRTTGELFF. CDR3 in DNA: TGTGCCAGCAGCCAAGATCAACGGACCACCGGGGAGCTGTTTTTT.

The chain uses TRBV3-1 (or the pseudogene TRBV3-2) and TRBJ2-7; 8 positions agree with TRBD2. The trim removed 0 bases at V and 0 bases at J, leaving 1 base unmatched. The germline V gene encodes CDR1 LGHDT and CDR2 YNNKEL (reference sequence). There are 15 residues in the CDR3. CDR3 sequence (DNA): TGTGCCAGCAGCCAAGAGCGGGGGGCCTCCTACGAGCAGTACTTC. Residues: CASSQERGASYEQYF.

This clone showed up just once. Sequence at one end of the junction differs from germline and may be a read error. This rearrangement joins TRBV7-7 to TRBJ2-1; 12 bases are a match to TRBD2. The germline CDR1 and CDR2 sequences are SSHAT and FNYEAQ (reference sequence). The CDR3 sequence is 16 residues long. The CDR3 reads CASSSDLAGGRNEQFF. The CDR3 nucleotides are TGTGCTAGCAGCTCTGACCTAGCGGGGGGGAGGAATGAGCAGTTCTTC.